Listed here is a single TCR beta chain. Its cognate antigen is unknown. Between the trimmed V and J ends, which lost 5 bases and 3 bases, there was a span of 8 bases. This CDR3 region has 13 residues. Germline lookup yields CDR1 MNHEY and CDR2 SVGEGT. This sample stems from a study of human T cells and chemical hapten exposure. Overall study findings and caveats: Sensitization with DPC brought no change to TCRs above 1 in 1000 in frequency. Versus controls, significantly more large CDR3 similarity clusters arose from expanded TCRs.

TCRdb re-called the RACE reads with MiXCR, one entry per CDR3 protein. The sample has more than 250,000 distinct CDR3 sequences, 7.5% to 9% seen once; the top ten hold 2% to 3%. Time point here: pre-sensitization, week 0. Treatment described: therapeutic diphenylcyclopropenone sensitization with weekly scalp DPC. The sample in question was whole blood, obtained in connection with sensitization to the hapten diphenylcyclopropenone (DPC). The J gene is TRBJ1-5, the V gene TRBV6-2 or TRBV6-3; unclear D gene. This receptor was taken from a middle-aged woman with alopecia areata. Some clones in this sample may be carry-over from other donors' samples. CDR3: CASSGRHNQPQHF. For the CDR3, the DNA is TGTGCCAGCAGTGGGCGGCACAATCAGCCCCAGCATTTT.